This T cell receptor (beta chain) was obtained from a study of blood T cell repertoires in COVID-19. Participants were placed into cohorts based on the clinical history they reported. Measured with immunoSEQ multiplex PCR; TCRdb has only the in-frame clones, and not every one. The sample shows fewer than 400,000 clones, more than 85% of them seen only once. Germline CDR1 and CDR2: SGHRS and YFSETQ. The CDR3 runs 13 residues. V lost 2 bases and J 5 bases, leaving 9 bases between the germline ends. This receptor was taken from a woman aged 25-40 years who had been exposed to COVID-19. Sequenced sample: PBMCs or T cells enriched from blood (not recorded which). The chain couples TRBV5-1 to TRBJ2-3, with TRBD2 as a possible D gene (6 bases). The CDR3 sequence is CASSFGSGDTQYF. The CDR3 region has the DNA TGCGCCAGCAGCTTTGGTAGCGGAGATACGCAGTATTTT.